The T cell receptor beta chain under discussion was sequenced for a study of yellow fever vaccine responses in identical twins. Study observations and caveats: Twins' vaccine T cell response reportedly seemed partly convergent, partly personalized.

About this clonotype: Antigen: not known.

The CDR3 extends over 15 amino acids. Unmatched junction bases numbered 7, after V lost 5 bases and J lost 0 bases. CDR1 is SGHNT, CDR2 YENEEA, per germline. TCRdb used MiXCR to reprocess the RT-PCR reads, holding one entry per CDR3 protein. The profile shows about 2,500 distinct CDR3 sequences, 82% of them singletons. The clonotype was recovered from a woman under 30 who received the yellow fever vaccine. V usage is TRBV11-3 and J usage is TRBJ2-7; TRBD1 matches at 7 bases. The source was T cells from blood (PBMCs), unsorted or a sorted subset (not recorded which), collected before or after yellow fever vaccination (not recorded which). The CDR3 loop reads CASSKLEGASYEQYF. The CDR3 DNA sequence: TGTGCCAGCAGCAAACTAGAGGGGGCCTCCTACGAGCAGTACTTC.